These 21 T cell receptor beta chains came from one sample sequenced in a study of T cells in Graves' hyperthyroidism and ophthalmopathy. TCR beta CDR3 regions were amplified from RNA. TCR CDR3 regions were first amplified by RT-PCR with HTBI primers. MiXCR was run by TCRdb on the multiplex PCR reads, yielding one entry per CDR3 protein. The sample has about 610,000 distinct CDR3 sequences, roughly 14% seen once. Sequencing was carried out using blood. Every receptor here comes from a woman aged 40 to 55 with Graves' ophthalmopathy.

This clonotype was counted at least ten times. V and J are TRBV30 and TRBJ1-2; D possibly corresponds to TRBD1 (6 bases). The V gene lost 1 base and the J gene lost 3 bases, with 15 bases spanning the gap. CDR1 GTSNPN and CDR2 SVGIG come from the germline V gene (reference sequence). The CDR3 has 15 residues. The chain's CDR3 is CAWSGVQGVDYGYTF. CDR3 nucleotides: TGTGCCTGGAGTGGGGTACAGGGAGTTGACTATGGCTACACCTTC. The whole variable domain, remainder taken from reference TRBV30 and TRBJ1-2, is SQTIHQWPATLVQPVGSPLSLECTVEGTSNPNLYWYRQAAGRGLQLLFYSVGIGQISSEVPQNLSASRPQDRQFILSSKKLLLSDSGFYLCAWSGVQGVDYGYTFGSGTRLTVV.

This clonotype was observed many times. The rearrangement uses TRBV5-1 and TRBJ1-1; D is perhaps TRBD1 (5 bases). Germline assignment: CDR1 SGHRS and CDR2 YFSETQ. Trimming took off 3 bases at V and 4 bases at J, with 13 bases between the two ends. The CDR3 has 14 residues. The CDR3 loop reads CASSSNGRATEAFF. CDR3 sequence (DNA): TGCGCCAGCAGCTCGAATGGCAGGGCCACTGAAGCTTTCTTT.

In this sample, this clonotype turned up many times. The J gene is TRBJ1-2, the V gene TRBV4-3; a weak D match, TRBD1 (6 bases). Germline CDR1 reads LGHNA; CDR2 reads YSLEER. The CDR3 consists of 15 residues. Trimming removed 0 bases from V and 7 bases from J, with 15 bases in between. CDR3 sequence (DNA): TGCGCCAGCAGCCAAGACCTGAGGGGGATAGGTGGCTACACCTTC. It is translated as CASSQDLRGIGGYTF.

The sample holds many counts of this clonotype. V gene TRBV19 combines with J gene TRBJ1-1, with TRBD1 identical over 8 bases. CDR1 and CDR2 (germline): LNHDA, SQIVND (reference sequence). V dropped 5 bases and J dropped 3; count of bases not matched to a gene: 8. This CDR3 is built from 15 residues. In DNA, the CDR3 is TGTGCCAGTAGTCCCCGGACAGGGTACGACACTGAAGCTTTCTTT. This encodes CASSPRTGYDTEAFF.

V gene TRBV3-1 combines with J gene TRBJ2-7; the match to TRBD2 covers 9 bases. The CDR3 is 14 residues long. Unmatched junction bases numbered 10, after V lost 7 bases and J lost 6 bases. Germline-derived CDR1 and CDR2 are LGHDT and YNNKEL (reference sequence). As DNA, the CDR3 is TGTGCCAGCACCCGGCGGGAGGGTTTGAGCGAGCAGTACTTC. It specifies CASTRREGLSEQYF.

The table lists this clonotype with many counts. CDR3 bases: TGTGCCAGCAGTGGACACCCCGGCCCGATCTATGGCTACACCTTC. Amino acid sequence: CASSGHPGPIYGYTF. J is TRBJ1-2 and V is TRBV2; D is undetermined. V lost 4 bases, J lost 4 bases, and 16 bases lay in between. The germline V gene encodes CDR1 SNHLY and CDR2 FYNNEI. The CDR3 consists of 15 residues.

Ten or more counts support this clonotype. The chain carries TRBV20-1 and TRBJ2-5, with a tentative D call TRBD2 (6 bases). Trimming left V 5 bases short and J 2 bases short, with 9 bases between. This CDR3 has 12 amino acids. The germline CDR1 and CDR2 sequences are DFQATT and SNEGSKA (reference sequence). The CDR3 DNA follows: TGCAGTGCTCGCGGGACTCAAGAGACCCAGTACTTC. Amino acid sequence: CSARGTQETQYF.

This chain joins TRBV4-1 and TRBJ2-5, with TRBD2 matching 7 bases. The CDR3 runs to 14 residues. Germline loops: CDR1 MGHRA, CDR2 YSYEKL. The trim removed 5 bases at V and 8 bases at J, leaving 11 bases unmatched. The CDR3: CASSDRQAGNTQYF. The CDR3 region has the DNA TGCGCCAGCAGCGACCGACAAGCGGGGAACACCCAGTACTTC.

This clonotype was detected many times. The gene calls are TRBV30 and TRBJ1-5; perhaps TRBD1 as D (6 bases). The CDR3 has 15 amino acids. Germline values: CDR1 GTSNPN, CDR2 SVGIG (reference sequence). V was pared by 0 bases and J by 1 base, with 10 bases between. DNA of the CDR3: TGTGCCTGGAGTGTGGGGGCGAGAAGCAATCAGCCCCAGCATTTT. Residues: CAWSVGARSNQPQHF.

This chain connects TRBV6-5 to TRBJ2-4; TRBD1 matches 7 bases. Losses at the gene ends were 4 bases for V and 2 bases for J; bases not matched to a gene: 5. The germline V gene has CDR1 MNHEY and CDR2 SVGAGI. The CDR3 has 15 amino acids. CDR3 in DNA: TGTGCCAGCAGTTTCGACAGGGCCCCCAAAAACATTCAGTACTTC. Its protein product is CASSFDRAPKNIQYF.

This clonotype appeared a few times. The rearrangement uses TRBV29-1 and TRBJ2-7, with D possibly matching TRBD1 (6 bases). V dropped 3 bases and J dropped 1 base, with 16 bases sitting between them. The CDR3 is 15 residues long. Looked up from germline, CDR1 is SQVTM and CDR2 is ANQGSEA. The CDR3 sequence is CSVEITGTQSYEQYF. The CDR3 DNA reads TGCAGCGTTGAGATCACCGGGACACAATCCTACGAGCAGTACTTC.

The V call is TRBV20-1, the J call TRBJ2-7; D may match TRBD1 or TRBD2 (5 bases each). V was clipped by 0 bases and J by 0 bases, with 15 bases between them. Germline CDR1 reads DFQATT; CDR2 reads SNEGSKA (reference sequence). The CDR3 sequence is 16 residues long. The CDR3 is CSARDTGAAVSYEQYF. CDR3 nucleotide sequence: TGCAGTGCTAGAGATACCGGGGCCGCGGTCTCCTACGAGCAGTACTTC.

Many counts were recorded for this clonotype. The chain recombines TRBV30 with TRBJ2-5; no reliable D call. V was cut by 8 bases and J by 0 bases, with 13 bases left in between. CDR1 and CDR2 (germline): GTSNPN, SVGIG (reference sequence). The CDR3 length is 13 residues. The CDR3 sequence: CAVEGPNQETQYF. The CDR3 nucleotides read TGTGCCGTGGAAGGGCCTAACCAAGAGACCCAGTACTTC.

The CDR3, as DNA: TGTGCCAGTAGTGAACAGGGGATGGGCAATCAGCCCCAGCATTTT. Translating gives CASSEQGMGNQPQHF. The chain is built from TRBV19 and TRBJ1-5; 7 positions match TRBD1. The CDR3 is 15 residues long. V shed 5 bases, J shed 2 bases, and the junction held 6 bases outside the gene matches. In germline, CDR1 is LNHDA, CDR2 SQIVND (reference sequence).

The chain is built from TRBV19 and TRBJ1-5; D perhaps matches TRBD1 (5 bases). The CDR3 has 16 amino acids. V was pared by 3 bases and J by 4 bases, with 16 bases between. Germline CDR1 LNHDA, CDR2 SQIVND (reference sequence). In DNA form, the CDR3 reads TGTGCCAGTAGTATGAGAGACGGGGGGGTAAATCAGCCCCAGCATTTT. It translates to CASSMRDGGVNQPQHF.

This clonotype was recorded a few times. V usage is TRBV4-1 and J usage is TRBJ1-6; possibly TRBD1 for D (6 bases). Trimming stripped 2 bases from V and 0 bases from J, with 17 bases between. Germline V gene sequence: CDR1 MGHRA, CDR2 YSYEKL. The CDR3 spans 19 residues. This CDR3 is CASSQSNRGASSYNSPLHF. CDR3 nucleotides: TGCGCCAGCAGCCAAAGTAATCGGGGGGCGAGCTCCTATAATTCACCCCTCCACTTT.

There are many counts of this clonotype. This sequence joins TRBV20-1 and TRBJ1-2, with 7 bases lining up with TRBD1. Germline CDR1 and CDR2: DFQATT and SNEGSKA (reference sequence). The junction had 3 bases not matched to a gene; V was cut back by 1 base and J by 1 base. This CDR3 has 14 residues. The CDR3 region has the DNA TGCAGTGCTAGAGCCACAGGGGTTAACTATGGCTACACCTTC. As protein: CSARATGVNYGYTF.

This clonotype was counted many times. J is TRBJ1-5 and V is TRBV28; 8 nucleotides line up with TRBD1. Germline lookup yields CDR1 MDHEN and CDR2 SYDVKM. V shed 7 bases and J 0 bases; nucleotides not matched to a gene: 11. CDR3 size: 17 residues. CDR3 coding DNA: TGTGCCAGCAACGGGGCAGGGGGCCTCTATAGCAATCAGCCCCAGCATTTT. It translates to CASNGAGGLYSNQPQHF.

This clonotype was detected many times. The V call is TRBV5-1, the J call TRBJ1-2; no clear D. Trimming took off 2 bases at V and 4 bases at J, with 9 bases between the two ends. This CDR3 is 13 amino acids long. Germline V gives CDR1 SGHRS, CDR2 YFSETQ. The CDR3 is CASSFDAIYGYTF. CDR3 nucleotide sequence: TGCGCCAGCAGCTTTGACGCCATCTATGGCTACACCTTC.

This clonotype was recorded many times. The chain uses TRBV5-6 and TRBJ1-1; D call uncertain. This CDR3 spans 13 amino acids. CDR1 and CDR2 from the germline V gene are SGHDT and YYEEEE. Trimming left V 5 bases short and J 4 bases short, with 12 bases between. This chain's CDR3 is CASRNGMGTEAFF. CDR3 in DNA: TGTGCCAGCAGGAATGGGATGGGCACTGAAGCTTTCTTT.

The rearrangement uses TRBV19 and TRBJ2-4; 11 nucleotides line up with TRBD1. Germline V CDR1 and CDR2: LNHDA, SQIVND (reference sequence). With V trimmed by 5 bases and J by 2 bases, 8 bases remained unmatched. There are 17 residues in the CDR3. Here the CDR3 DNA reads TGTGCCAGTAGTCCACGAGGACAGGGGGCGACCAAAAACATTCAGTACTTC. This translates into CASSPRGQGATKNIQYF.